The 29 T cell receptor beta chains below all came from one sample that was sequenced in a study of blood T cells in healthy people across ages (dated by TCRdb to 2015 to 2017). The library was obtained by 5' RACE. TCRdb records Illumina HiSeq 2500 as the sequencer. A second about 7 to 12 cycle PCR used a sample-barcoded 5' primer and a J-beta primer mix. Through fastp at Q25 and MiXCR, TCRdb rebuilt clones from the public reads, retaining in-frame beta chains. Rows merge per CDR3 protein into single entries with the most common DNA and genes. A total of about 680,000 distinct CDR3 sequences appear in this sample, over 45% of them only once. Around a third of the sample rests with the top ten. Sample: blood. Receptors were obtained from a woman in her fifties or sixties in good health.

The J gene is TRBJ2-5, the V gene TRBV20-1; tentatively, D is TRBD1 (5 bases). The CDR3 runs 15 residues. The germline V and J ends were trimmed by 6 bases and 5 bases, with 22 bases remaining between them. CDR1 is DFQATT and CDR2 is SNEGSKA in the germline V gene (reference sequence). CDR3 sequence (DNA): TGCAGTGCCTGGACCCTAGGGGCTGCAGTGGAGACCCAGTACTTC. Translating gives CSAWTLGAAVETQYF.

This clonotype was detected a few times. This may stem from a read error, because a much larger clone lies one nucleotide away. The CDR3 DNA follows: TGCGCCAGCAGCGACGACAGTTTTTCCTACGAGCAGTACTTC. It yields the protein CASSDDSFSYEQYF. This chain joins TRBV5-1 and TRBJ2-7, with TRBD1 as a possible D gene (5 bases). The germline CDR1 and CDR2 sequences are SGHRS and YFSETQ. Trimming shortened V by 4 bases and J by 1 base, and 12 bases separated the two germline ends. The CDR3 spans 14 residues.

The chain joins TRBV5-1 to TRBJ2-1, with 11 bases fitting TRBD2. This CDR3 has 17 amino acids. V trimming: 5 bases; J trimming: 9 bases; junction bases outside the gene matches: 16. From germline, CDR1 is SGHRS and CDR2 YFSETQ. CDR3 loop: CASSITSGSNSGAEQFF. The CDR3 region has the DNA TGCGCCAGCAGTATAACTAGCGGGAGTAATAGTGGAGCTGAGCAGTTCTTC.

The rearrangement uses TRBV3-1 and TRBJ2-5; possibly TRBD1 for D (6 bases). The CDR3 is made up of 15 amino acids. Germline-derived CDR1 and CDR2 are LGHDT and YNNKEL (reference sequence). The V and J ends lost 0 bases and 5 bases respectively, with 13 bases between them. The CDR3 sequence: CASSQDARGMETQYF. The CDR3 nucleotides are TGTGCCAGCAGCCAAGATGCGAGGGGGATGGAGACCCAGTACTTC.

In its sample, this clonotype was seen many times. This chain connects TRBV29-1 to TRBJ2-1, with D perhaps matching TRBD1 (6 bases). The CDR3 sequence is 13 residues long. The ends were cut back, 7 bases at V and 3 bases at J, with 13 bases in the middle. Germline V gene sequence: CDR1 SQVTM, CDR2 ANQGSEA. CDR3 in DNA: TGCAGCGGGGAACAGGGTGGCTACAATGAGCAGTTCTTC. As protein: CSGEQGGYNEQFF.

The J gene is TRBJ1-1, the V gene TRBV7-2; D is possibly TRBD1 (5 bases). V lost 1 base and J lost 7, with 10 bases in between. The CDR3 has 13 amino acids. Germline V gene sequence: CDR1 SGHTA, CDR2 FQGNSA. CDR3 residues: CASSLGMRGEAFF. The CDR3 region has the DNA TGTGCCAGCAGCTTAGGAATGAGGGGTGAAGCTTTCTTT.

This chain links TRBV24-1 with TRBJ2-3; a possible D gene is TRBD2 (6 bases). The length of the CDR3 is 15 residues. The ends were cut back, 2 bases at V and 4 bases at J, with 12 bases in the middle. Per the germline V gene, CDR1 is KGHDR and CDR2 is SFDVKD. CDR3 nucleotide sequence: TGTGCCACCAGTGATTCTTTGGCTAGCGCAGATACGCAGTATTTT. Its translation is CATSDSLASADTQYF.

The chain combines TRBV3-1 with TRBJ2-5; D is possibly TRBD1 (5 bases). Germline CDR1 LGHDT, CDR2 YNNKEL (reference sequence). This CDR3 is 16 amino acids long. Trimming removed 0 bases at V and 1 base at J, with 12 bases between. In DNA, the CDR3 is TGTGCCAGCAGCCAAGATGGAGCAGGGTCCCAAGAGACCCAGTACTTC. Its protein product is CASSQDGAGSQETQYF.

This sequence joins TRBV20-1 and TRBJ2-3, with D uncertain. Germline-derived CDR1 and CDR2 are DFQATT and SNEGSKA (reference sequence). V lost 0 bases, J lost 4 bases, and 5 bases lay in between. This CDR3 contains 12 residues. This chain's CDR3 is CSARDRADTQYF. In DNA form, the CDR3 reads TGCAGTGCTAGAGATAGGGCAGATACGCAGTATTTT.

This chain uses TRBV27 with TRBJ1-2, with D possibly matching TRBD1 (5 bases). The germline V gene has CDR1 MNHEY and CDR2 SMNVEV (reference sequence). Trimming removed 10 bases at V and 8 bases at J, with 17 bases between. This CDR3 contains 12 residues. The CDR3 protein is CATVGWGGGYTF. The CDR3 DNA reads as TGTGCCACCGTCGGCTGGGGGGGAGGCTACACCTTC.

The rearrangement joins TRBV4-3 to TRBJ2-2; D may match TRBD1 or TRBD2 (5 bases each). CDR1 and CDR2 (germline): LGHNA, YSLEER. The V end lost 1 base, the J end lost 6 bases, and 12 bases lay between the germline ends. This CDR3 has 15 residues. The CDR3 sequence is CASSQVRDPPGELFF. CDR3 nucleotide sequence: TGCGCCAGCAGCCAAGTCAGGGACCCACCCGGGGAGCTGTTTTTT.

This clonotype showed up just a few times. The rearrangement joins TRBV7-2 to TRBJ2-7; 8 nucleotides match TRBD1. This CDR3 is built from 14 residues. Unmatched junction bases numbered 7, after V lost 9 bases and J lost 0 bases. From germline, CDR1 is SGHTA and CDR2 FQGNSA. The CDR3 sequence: CASQRDRYSYEQYF. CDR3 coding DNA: TGTGCCAGTCAACGGGACAGGTACTCCTACGAGCAGTACTTC.

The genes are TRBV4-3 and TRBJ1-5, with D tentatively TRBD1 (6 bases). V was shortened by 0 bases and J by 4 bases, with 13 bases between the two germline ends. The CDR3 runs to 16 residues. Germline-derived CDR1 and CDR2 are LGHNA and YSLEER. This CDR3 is CASSQDSGGPNQPQHF. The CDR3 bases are TGCGCCAGCAGCCAAGATTCTGGGGGCCCAAATCAGCCCCAGCATTTT.

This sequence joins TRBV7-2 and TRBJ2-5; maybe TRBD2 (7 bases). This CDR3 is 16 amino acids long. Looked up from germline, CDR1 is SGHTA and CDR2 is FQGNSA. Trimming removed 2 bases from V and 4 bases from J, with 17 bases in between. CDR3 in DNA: TGTGCCAGCAGCTTAATCTATCTGGGGGGGCTAGAGACCCAGTACTTC. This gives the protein CASSLIYLGGLETQYF.

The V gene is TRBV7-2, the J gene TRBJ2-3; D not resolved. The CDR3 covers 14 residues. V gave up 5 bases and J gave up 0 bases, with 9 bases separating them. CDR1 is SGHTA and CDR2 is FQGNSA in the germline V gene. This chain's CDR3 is CASSTRPSTDTQYF. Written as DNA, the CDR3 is TGTGCCAGCAGCACCCGTCCTAGCACAGATACGCAGTATTTT.

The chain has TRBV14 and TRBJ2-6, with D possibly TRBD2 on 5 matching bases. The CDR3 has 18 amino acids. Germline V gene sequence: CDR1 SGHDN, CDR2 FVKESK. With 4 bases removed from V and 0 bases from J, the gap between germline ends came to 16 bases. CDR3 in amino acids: CASSLVGRVVSGANVLTF. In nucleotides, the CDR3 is TGTGCCAGCAGCCTTGTCGGGCGGGTAGTCTCTGGGGCCAACGTCCTGACTTTC.

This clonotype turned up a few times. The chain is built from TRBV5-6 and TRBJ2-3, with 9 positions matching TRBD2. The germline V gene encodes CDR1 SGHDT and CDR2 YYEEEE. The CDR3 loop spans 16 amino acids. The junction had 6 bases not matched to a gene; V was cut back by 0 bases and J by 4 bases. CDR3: CASSLVSGSGSDTQYF. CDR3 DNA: TGTGCCAGCAGCTTGGTTAGCGGGAGTGGATCAGATACGCAGTATTTT.

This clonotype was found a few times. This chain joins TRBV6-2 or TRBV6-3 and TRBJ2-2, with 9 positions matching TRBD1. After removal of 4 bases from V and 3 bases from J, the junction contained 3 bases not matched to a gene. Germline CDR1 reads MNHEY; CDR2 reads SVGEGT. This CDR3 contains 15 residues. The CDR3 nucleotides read TGTGCCAGCAGTTCGGGACAGGGCGACACCGGGGAGCTGTTTTTT. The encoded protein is CASSSGQGDTGELFF.

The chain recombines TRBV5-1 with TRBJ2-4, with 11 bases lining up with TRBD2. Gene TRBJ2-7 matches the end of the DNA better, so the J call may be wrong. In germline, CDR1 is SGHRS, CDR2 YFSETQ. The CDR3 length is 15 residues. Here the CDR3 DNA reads TGCGCCAGCAGCCCGGGACTAGCGGACTACTACGAGCAGTACTTC. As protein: CASSPGLADYYEQYF.

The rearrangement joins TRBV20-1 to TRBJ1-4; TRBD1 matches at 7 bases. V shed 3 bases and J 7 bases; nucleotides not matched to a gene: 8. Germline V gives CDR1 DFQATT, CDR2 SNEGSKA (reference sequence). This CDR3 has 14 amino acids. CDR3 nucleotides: TGCAGTGCTAGTCTCCCAGCAGGGGGTGAAAAACTGTTTTTT. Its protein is CSASLPAGGEKLFF.

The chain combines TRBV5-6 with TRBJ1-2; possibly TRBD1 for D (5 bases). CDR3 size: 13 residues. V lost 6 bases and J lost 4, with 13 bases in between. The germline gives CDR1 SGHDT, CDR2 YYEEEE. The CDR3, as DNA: TGTGCCAGCACCCGACAGCCCTTCTATGGCTACACCTTC. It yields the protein CASTRQPFYGYTF.

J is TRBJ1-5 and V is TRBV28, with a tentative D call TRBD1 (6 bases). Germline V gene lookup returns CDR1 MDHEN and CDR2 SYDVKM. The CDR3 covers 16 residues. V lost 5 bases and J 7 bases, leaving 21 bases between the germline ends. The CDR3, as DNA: TGTGCCAGCAGTCAAAAGACAGGAATCCGTGACCAGCCCCAGCATTTT. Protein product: CASSQKTGIRDQPQHF.

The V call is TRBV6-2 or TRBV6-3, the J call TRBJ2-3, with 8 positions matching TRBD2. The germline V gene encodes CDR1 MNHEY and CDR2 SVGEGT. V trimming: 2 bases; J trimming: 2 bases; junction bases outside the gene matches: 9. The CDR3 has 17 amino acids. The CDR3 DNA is TGTGCCAGCAGTTACGTCCTTCGACTAGCGACCACAGATACGCAGTATTTT. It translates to CASSYVLRLATTDTQYF.

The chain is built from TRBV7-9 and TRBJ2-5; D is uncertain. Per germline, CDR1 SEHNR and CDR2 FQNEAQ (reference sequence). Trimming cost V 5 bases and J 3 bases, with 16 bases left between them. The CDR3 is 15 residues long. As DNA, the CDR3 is TGTGCCAGCAGCACCGCGGAGACATCAGAAGAGACCCAGTACTTC. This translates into CASSTAETSEETQYF.

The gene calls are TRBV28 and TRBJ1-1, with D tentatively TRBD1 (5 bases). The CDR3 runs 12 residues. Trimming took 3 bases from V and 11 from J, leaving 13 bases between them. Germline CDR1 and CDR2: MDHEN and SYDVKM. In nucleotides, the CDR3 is TGTGCCAGCAGTTTGGGACTGAAACCCGCTTTCTTT. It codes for CASSLGLKPAFF.

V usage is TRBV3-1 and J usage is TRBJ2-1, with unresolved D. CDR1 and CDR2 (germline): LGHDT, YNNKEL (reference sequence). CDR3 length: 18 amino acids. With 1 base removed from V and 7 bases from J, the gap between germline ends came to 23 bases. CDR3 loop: CASSQVPVGRRLSNEQFF. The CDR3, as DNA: TGTGCCAGCAGCCAAGTCCCCGTCGGAAGGCGGCTCTCTAATGAGCAGTTCTTC.

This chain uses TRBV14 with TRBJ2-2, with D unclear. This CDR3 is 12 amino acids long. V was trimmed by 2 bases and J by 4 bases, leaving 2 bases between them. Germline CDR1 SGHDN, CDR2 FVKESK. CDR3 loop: CASSQLTGELFF. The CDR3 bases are TGTGCCAGCAGCCAACTCACCGGGGAGCTGTTTTTT.

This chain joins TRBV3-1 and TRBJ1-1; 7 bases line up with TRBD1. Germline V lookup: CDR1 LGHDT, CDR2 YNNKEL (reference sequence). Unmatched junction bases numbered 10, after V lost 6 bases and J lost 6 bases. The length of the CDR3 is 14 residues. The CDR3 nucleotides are TGTGCCAGCAGACAGACAGGGCGTTCGGCTGAAGCTTTCTTT. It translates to CASRQTGRSAEAFF.

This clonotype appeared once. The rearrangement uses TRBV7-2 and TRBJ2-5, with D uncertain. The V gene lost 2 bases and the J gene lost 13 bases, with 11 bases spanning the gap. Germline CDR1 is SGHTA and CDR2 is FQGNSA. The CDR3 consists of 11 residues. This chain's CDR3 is CASSLNRRRYF. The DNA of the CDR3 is TGTGCCAGCAGCTTAAACCGTAGGCGGTACTTC.